This TCR beta chain was sequenced for a study of T-cell reconstitution after alpha-beta-depleted transplantation in children. A library of TCRbeta sequences, prepared with unique molecular identifiers, was generated. Each CDR3 protein is one row after TCRdb ran MiXCR on the PCR reads. The repertoire has 250,000 to 350,000 distinct CDR3 sequences, 9.5% to 10% of them found once; the top ten carry over 9%. Deletions cut 4 bases from V and 4 bases from J, with 16 bases between. The CDR3 totals 14 residues. From germline, CDR1 is SQVTM and CDR2 ANQGSEA. The TCR sequence derives from a human donor who donated a stem cell graft to a child with SCID. Sample: PBMCs from the stem cell graft donor, taken from the stem cell graft. The genes are TRBV29-1 and TRBJ1-1; D possibly corresponds to TRBD1 (5 bases). In DNA form, the CDR3 reads TGCAGCGTTGGGGGGGGACGCGGGATCACTGAAGCTTTCTTT. It is translated as CSVGGGRGITEAFF.